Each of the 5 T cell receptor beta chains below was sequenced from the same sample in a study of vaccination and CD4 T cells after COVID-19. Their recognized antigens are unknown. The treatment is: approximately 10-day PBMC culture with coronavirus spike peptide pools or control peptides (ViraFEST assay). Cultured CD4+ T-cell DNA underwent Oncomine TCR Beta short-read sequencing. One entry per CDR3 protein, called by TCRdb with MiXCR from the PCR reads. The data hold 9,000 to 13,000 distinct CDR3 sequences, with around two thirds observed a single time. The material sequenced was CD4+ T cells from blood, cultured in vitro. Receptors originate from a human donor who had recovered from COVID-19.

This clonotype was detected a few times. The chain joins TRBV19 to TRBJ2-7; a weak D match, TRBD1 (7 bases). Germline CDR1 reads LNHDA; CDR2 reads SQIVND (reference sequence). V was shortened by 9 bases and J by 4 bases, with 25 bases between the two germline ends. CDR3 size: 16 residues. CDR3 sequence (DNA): TGTGCCAGCCGCACCGTCGGAGGGACAGCCCCTTACGAGCAGTACTTC. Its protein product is CASRTVGGTAPYEQYF.

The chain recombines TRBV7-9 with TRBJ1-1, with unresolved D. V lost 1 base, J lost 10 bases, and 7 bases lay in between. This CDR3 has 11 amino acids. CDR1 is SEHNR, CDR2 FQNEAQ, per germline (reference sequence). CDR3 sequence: CASSLVRGAFF. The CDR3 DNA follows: TGTGCCAGCAGCTTAGTACGGGGAGCTTTCTTT. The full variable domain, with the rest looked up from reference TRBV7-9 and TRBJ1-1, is DTGVSQNPRHKITKRGQNVTFRCDPISEHNRLYWYRQTLGQGPEFLTYFQNEAQLEKSRLLSDRFSAERPKGSFSTLEIQRTEQGDSAMYLCASSLVRGAFFGQGTRLTVV.

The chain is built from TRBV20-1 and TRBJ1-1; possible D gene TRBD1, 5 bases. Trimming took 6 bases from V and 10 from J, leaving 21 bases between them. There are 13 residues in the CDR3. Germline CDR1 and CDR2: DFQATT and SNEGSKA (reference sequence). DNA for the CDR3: TGCAGTGCCCTAGGGACGGCCGGAACGGGAGCTTTCTTT. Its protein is CSALGTAGTGAFF.

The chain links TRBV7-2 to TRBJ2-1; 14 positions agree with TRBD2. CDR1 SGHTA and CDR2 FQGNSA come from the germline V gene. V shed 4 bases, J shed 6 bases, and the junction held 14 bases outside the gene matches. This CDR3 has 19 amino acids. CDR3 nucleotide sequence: TGTGCCAGCAGCTCCGGGGGACTAGCGGGAGTAAGACTGACCAATGAGCAGTTCTTC. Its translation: CASSSGGLAGVRLTNEQFF.

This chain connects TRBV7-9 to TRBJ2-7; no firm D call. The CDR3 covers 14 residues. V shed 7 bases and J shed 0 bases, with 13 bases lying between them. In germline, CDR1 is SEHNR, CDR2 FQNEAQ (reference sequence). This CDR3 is CASTSVGFSYEQYF. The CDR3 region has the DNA TGTGCCAGCACCTCTGTGGGTTTCTCCTACGAGCAGTACTTC.